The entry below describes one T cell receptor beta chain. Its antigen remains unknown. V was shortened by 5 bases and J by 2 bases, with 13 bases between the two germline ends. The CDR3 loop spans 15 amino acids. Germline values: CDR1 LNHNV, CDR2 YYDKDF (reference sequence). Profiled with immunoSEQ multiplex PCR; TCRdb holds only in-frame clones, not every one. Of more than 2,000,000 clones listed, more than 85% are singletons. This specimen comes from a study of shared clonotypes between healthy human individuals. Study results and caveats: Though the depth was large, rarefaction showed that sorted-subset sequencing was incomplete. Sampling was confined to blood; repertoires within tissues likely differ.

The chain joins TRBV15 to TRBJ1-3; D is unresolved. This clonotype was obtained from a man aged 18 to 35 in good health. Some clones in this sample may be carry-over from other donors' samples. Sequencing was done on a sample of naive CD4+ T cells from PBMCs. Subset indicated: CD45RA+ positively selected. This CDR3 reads CATSPRSSPGNTIYF. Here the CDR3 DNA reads TGTGCCACCAGCCCCCGGTCCAGCCCTGGAAACACCATATATTTT.